The TCR beta chain under discussion was sequenced for a study of early T cells in non-severe SARS-CoV-2 infection. Background on the study: Bulk RNA isolated from unsorted whole blood underwent sequencing; chains were not paired.

Attachment of unique molecular identifiers was made to individual cDNA molecules. TCRdb re-analysed the 5' RACE reads in MiXCR, keeping a single row per CDR3 protein. This sample has 55,000 to 75,000 distinct CDR3 sequences, with approximately 6.1% found just once. Germline loops: CDR1 SGHDT, CDR2 YYEEEE. The CDR3 has 12 amino acids. V trimming: 5 bases; J trimming: 3 bases; junction bases outside the gene matches: 1. Sequenced here: whole blood, sampled at baseline. The TCR was taken from an adult who was a healthcare worker with PCR-confirmed SARS-CoV-2 infection or an uninfected control (not recorded which). The genes are TRBV5-6 and TRBJ1-2; 7 bases map to TRBD1. In DNA, the CDR3 is TGTGCCAGCAGTCAGGGGGACTATGGCTACACCTTC. It is translated as CASSQGDYGYTF.